This T cell receptor (beta chain) was retrieved from a study of low-dose radiotherapy and immunotherapy resistance in tumors. Overall study: Cohort 1 got 0.5 Gy per fraction every 2 weeks, 6.5 Gy in total. While receiving nivolumab 240 mg every two weeks, patients also received ipilimumab 1 mg/kg every six weeks, both intravenously. Study patients were administered oral aspirin at 300 mg daily for four cycles from cycle 1 day 1.

The CDR3 has 17 amino acids. Trimming removed 5 bases at V and 7 bases at J, with 23 bases between. Germline V CDR1 and CDR2: MNHEY, SVGEGT. TRAV- and TRBV-specific primers, spanning alpha and beta chains, primed first-strand cDNA. Both a constant-region primer and a V-primer adapter served to amplify TCRs across around 20 PCR cycles. TCRdb ran MiXCR on the reads and lists one entry per CDR3 protein. This table has approximately 46,000 distinct CDR3 sequences, less than 30% appearing once. Sample time point: after trial treatment. Treatment described: LDRT plus nivolumab, ipilimumab, low-dose cyclophosphamide and aspirin (RACIN trial). Ipilimumab, nivolumab, aspirin, low-dose cyclophosphamide and low-dose radiotherapy were administered to donors.

Source: PBMCs, taken after low-dose radiotherapy plus immunotherapy. The clonotype comes from a male donor with prostate cancer. This chain links TRBV6-2 or TRBV6-3 with TRBJ1-4, with D perhaps matching TRBD1 (5 bases). This chain's CDR3 is CASSEVWQPRDFEKLFF. The CDR3 DNA reads as TGTGCCAGCAGTGAAGTGTGGCAGCCAAGGGACTTTGAAAAACTGTTTTTT.